The rows below give T cell receptor beta chains drawn from one sample of a study of shared clonotypes between healthy human individuals. The repertoire was sequenced with immunoSEQ multiplex PCR; TCRdb's copy has only in-frame clones and lacks some. Here the sample spans about 2.1 million clones, just over 90% being singletons. Sequencing was performed on naive CD8+ T cells from PBMCs. The receptors originated from a man younger than 35 in good health. Some clones in this sample may be carry-over from other donors' samples. Both conserved end residues are part of each CDR3.

>TRBV10-2
CASRGLGYNEQFF
>TRBV7-8
CASSLVFGGETQYF
>TRBV7-9
CASSLGQGPTGELFF
>TRBV7-6
CASSPLTGGDTQYF
>TRBV7-9
CASTKTQGVANYGYTF
>TRBV6-5
CASSPLGTRTDTQYF
>TRBV7-2
CASSPGSGGNYNEQFF
>TRBV5-5
CASSSRGVNTEAFF
>TRBV28
CASIQFRDRAAEAFF
>TRBV11-2
CASSLGRSHEKLFF
>TRBV5-1
CASSLTLALVPGGPDTQYF
>TRBV7-9
CASSLEREPGETQYF
>TRBV30
CAWNPNLSEGEQYF
>TRBV9
CASSFSGSTDTQYF
>TRBV19
CASSWDHNYGYTF
>TRBV5-8
CASSIGQASNQPQHF
>TRBV7-3
CASSLSPSRWGVGTDTQYF
>TRBV13
CASSLGAQETQYF
>TRBV5-4
CASSLRAYNEQFF
>TRBV19
CASSPTPGGAKNIQYF
>TRBV18
CASSQEGNTGELFF
>TRBV4-3
CASSYGLRRLKAGELFF
>TRBV19
CASSVRQGTEAFF
>TRBV9
CASSVGRNANTGELFF
>TRBV5-1
CASSLLSRDGAYEQYF
>TRBV19
CASRPPDRVHEQFF
>TRBV6-1
CASIGHPNQPQHF
>TRBV28
CASSYPKTGLSYEQYF
>TRBV14
CASSQELGLAQETQYF
>TRBV14
CASSLGASNEQFF
>TRBV5-1
CASRYGQGPHEQYF
>TRBV27
CASSPLSGIYEQYF
>TRBV2
CASSLSLAGGPYEQYF
>TRBV7-8
CASSSSPGTGNTEAFF
>TRBV6-6
CASSYSMAYEQYF
>TRBV6-5
CASSRQNTGELFF
>TRBV7-9
CASSPRAGAYNEQFF
>TRBV5-6
CASSLVGAANTEAFF
>TRBV7-6
CASLRAGVDTGELFF
>TRBV11-2
CASSLGPSGSHYEQYF
>TRBV7-9
CASSSPLTSGSYEQYF
>TRBV9
CASSVEQDNKFGYTF
>TRBV4-2
CASSQEGSSGRAGETQYF
>TRBV6-1
CASSVVAGATDTQYF
>TRBV27
CASSLLSLRGGTGELFF
>TRBV6-1
CASSAPGLLVSLEQYF
>TRBV10-3
CAISEGAGRTGELFF
>TRBV29-1
CSGYRGNTEAFF
>TRBV5-3
CARSTGTSNANEQFF
>TRBV7-7
CASSLLAGAPTDTQYF
>TRBV5-6
CASTGGTNTEAFF
>TRBV5-1
CASSWDSGTASYEQYF
>TRBV27
CASSNIQGFEQFF
>TRBV30
CAWSPTLANTGELFF